This T cell receptor beta chain was retrieved from a study of human T cells and chemical hapten exposure. The V segment lost 4 bases and the J segment 5 bases; nucleotides outside the gene matches: 10. This CDR3 has 16 amino acids. CDR1 and CDR2 (germline): LGHNA, YSLEER. This clonotype was counted at least ten times. TCRdb re-analysed the RACE reads in MiXCR, keeping a single row per CDR3 protein. The sample comprises around 130,000 distinct CDR3 sequences, approximately 8.3% of which are singletons, and around 2% rests with the top ten. Time point given: healthy volunteer bleed at 2 weeks. Unfractionated whole blood yielded total RNA.

The rearrangement links TRBV4-3 to TRBJ1-5; TRBD1 aligns across 8 bases. The TCR was taken from a male donor in good health. Some clones in this sample may be carry-over from other donors' samples. The sample was whole blood. The CDR3 is CASSPRQGSRDQPQHF. As DNA, the CDR3 is TGCGCCAGCAGCCCAAGACAGGGGTCTCGTGATCAGCCCCAGCATTTT.